Below, 23 T cell receptor beta chains from the same sample are listed, as sequenced in a study of blood T cell repertoires in COVID-19. Repertoires were generated with immunoSEQ multiplex PCR, while TCRdb's copy carries only in-frame clones and drops some. This sample yields approximately 260,000 clones, of which 89% are seen a single time; roughly 2.1% belongs to the top ten. Material for sequencing was peripheral blood. All receptors come from a man in his forties or fifties with acute or convalescent COVID-19.

This chain links TRBV30 with TRBJ2-3; D possibly corresponds to TRBD1 (6 bases). The CDR3 spans 15 residues. The V end lost 2 bases, the J end lost 2 bases, and 14 bases lay between the germline ends. CDR1 is GTSNPN and CDR2 is SVGIG in the germline V gene (reference sequence). The CDR3 is CAWSLTGHYTDTQYF. DNA for the CDR3: TGTGCCTGGAGTCTAACAGGGCATTACACAGATACGCAGTATTTT. Supplemented by reference TRBV30 and TRBJ2-3, the full variable domain reads SQTIHQWPATLVQPVGSPLSLECTVEGTSNPNLYWYRQAAGRGLQLLFYSVGIGQISSEVPQNLSASRPQDRQFILSSKKLLLSDSGFYLCAWSLTGHYTDTQYFGPGTRLTVL.

This sequence joins TRBV12-5 and TRBJ2-7; 7 positions match TRBD2. Germline CDR1 LGHNT, CDR2 FRNRAP. Trimming cost V 6 bases and J 2 bases; bases outside gene matches: 7. The CDR3 runs to 14 residues. The CDR3 loop is CASGARGDTYEQYF. CDR3 nucleotide sequence: TGTGCTAGTGGGGCCCGGGGGGATACCTACGAGCAGTACTTC.

The chain links TRBV30 to TRBJ1-2; tentative D call: TRBD1 (5 bases). The ends were cut back, 0 bases at V and 5 bases at J, with 16 bases in the middle. CDR3 size: 15 residues. Germline CDR1 is GTSNPN and CDR2 is SVGIG (reference sequence). The CDR3 DNA sequence: TGTGCCTGGAGTGTACTTGGAGGGACGATATATGGCTACACCTTC. This gives the protein CAWSVLGGTIYGYTF.

The gene calls are TRBV2 and TRBJ2-7; possibly TRBD2 for D (7 bases). CDR3 size: 14 residues. V was pared by 4 bases and J by 3 bases, with 13 bases between. Germline V CDR1 and CDR2: SNHLY, FYNNEI. This CDR3 is CASSVGGAHYEQYF. CDR3 DNA: TGTGCCAGCAGTGTGGGGGGGGCCCACTACGAGCAGTACTTC.

The chain carries TRBV10-1 and TRBJ2-7; 9 nucleotides align to TRBD2. Per the germline V gene, CDR1 is WNHNN and CDR2 is SYGVQD (reference sequence). This CDR3 is 12 amino acids long. Unmatched junction bases numbered 7, after V lost 10 bases and J lost 6 bases. In nucleotides, the CDR3 is TGCGCCACCGGGACTAGCTGGGCCGAGCAGTACTTC. This encodes CATGTSWAEQYF.

This clone showed up just once. The chain employs TRBV7-9 and TRBJ2-3; tentatively, D is TRBD1 (6 bases). Trimming stripped 3 bases from V and 1 base from J, with 8 bases between. CDR3 size: 14 residues. Germline V gives CDR1 SEHNR, CDR2 FQNEAQ (reference sequence). CDR3 amino acids: CASSFEGGTDTQYF. The CDR3 DNA follows: TGTGCCAGCAGCTTTGAGGGGGGCACAGATACGCAGTATTTT.

The chain uses TRBV11-3 and TRBJ2-1; 7 bases map to TRBD2. CDR3 length: 16 residues. In germline, CDR1 is SGHNT, CDR2 YENEEA. After removal of 0 bases from V and 2 bases from J, the junction contained 4 bases not matched to a gene. The CDR3 DNA follows: TGTGCCAGCAGCTTAGAGGGTCGGGGGGCCTACAATGAGCAGTTCTTC. This sequence encodes CASSLEGRGAYNEQFF.

This clone has a single count. The chain recombines TRBV11-2 with TRBJ2-7; 10 bases line up with TRBD1. Per the germline V gene, CDR1 is SGHAT and CDR2 is FQNNGV. The CDR3 is 15 residues long. The V gene end was trimmed by 9 bases and the J gene end by 3 bases; junction bases not matched to a gene: 11. In DNA, the CDR3 is TGTGCCAGTTGGGGCCCCCGGGACAGGGGCTACGAGCAGTACTTC. Translation gives CASWGPRDRGYEQYF.

The rearrangement uses TRBV14 and TRBJ1-6, with 8 positions matching TRBD1. This CDR3 has 15 residues. CDR1 is SGHDN, CDR2 FVKESK, per germline. After removal of 4 bases from V and 7 bases from J, the junction contained 6 bases not matched to a gene. CDR3 region: CASSPRTGTNSPLHF. In DNA form, the CDR3 reads TGTGCCAGCAGCCCCCGGACAGGGACGAATTCACCCCTCCACTTT.

V usage is TRBV5-1 and J usage is TRBJ2-7; 9 bases line up with TRBD1. Germline CDR1 SGHRS, CDR2 YFSETQ. After removal of 4 bases from V and 6 bases from J, the junction contained 8 bases not matched to a gene. The CDR3 is 14 residues long. This CDR3 is CASSLGQGLGEQYF. CDR3 in DNA: TGCGCCAGCAGCCTGGGACAGGGTTTAGGCGAGCAGTACTTC. Drawing the rest from reference TRBV5-1 and TRBJ2-7, the complete variable domain is KAGVTQTPRYLIKTRGQQVTLSCSPISGHRSVSWYQQTPGQGLQFLFEYFSETQRNKGNFPGRFSGRQFSNSRSEMNVSTLELGDSALYLCASSLGQGLGEQYFGPGTRLTVT.

DNA of the CDR3: TGTGCCAGCAGTGGCGACAGGGGCTACGAGCAGTACTTC. This translates into CASSGDRGYEQYF. This rearrangement joins TRBV2 to TRBJ2-7; the match to TRBD1 covers 8 bases. V shed 4 bases and J 3 bases; nucleotides not matched to a gene: 2. Germline loops: CDR1 SNHLY, CDR2 FYNNEI. The CDR3 is made up of 13 amino acids.

The J gene is TRBJ2-5, the V gene TRBV5-6; D perhaps matches TRBD1 (6 bases). The CDR3 is 13 residues long. CDR1 and CDR2 from the germline V gene are SGHDT and YYEEEE. Trimming removed 5 bases from V and 2 bases from J, with 10 bases in between. Here the CDR3 reads CASSARGQETQYF. The CDR3 nucleotides read TGTGCCAGCAGTGCGAGGGGGCAAGAGACCCAGTACTTC. The variable domain in full, completed from reference TRBV5-6 and TRBJ2-5, reads DAGVTQSPTHLIKTRGQQVTLRCSPKSGHDTVSWYQQALGQGPQFIFQYYEEEERQRGNFPDRFSGHQFPNYSSELNVNALLLGDSALYLCASSARGQETQYFGPGTRLLVL.

The V and J genes are TRBV30 and TRBJ2-7; D might be TRBD2 (5 bases). V gave up 0 bases and J gave up 1 base, with 16 bases separating them. The CDR3 loop spans 16 amino acids. Germline lookup yields CDR1 GTSNPN and CDR2 SVGIG (reference sequence). CDR3 sequence reads: CAWSVMGWRSSYEQYF. The CDR3 nucleotides are TGTGCCTGGAGTGTTATGGGGTGGAGGTCATCCTACGAGCAGTACTTC. The variable domain in full, completed from reference TRBV30 and TRBJ2-7, reads SQTIHQWPATLVQPVGSPLSLECTVEGTSNPNLYWYRQAAGRGLQLLFYSVGIGQISSEVPQNLSASRPQDRQFILSSKKLLLSDSGFYLCAWSVMGWRSSYEQYFGPGTRLTVT.

The chain links TRBV18 to TRBJ2-2; the match to TRBD1 covers 7 bases. Trimming took 1 base from V and 7 from J; bases not matched to a gene: 6. Germline assignment: CDR1 KGHSH and CDR2 LQKENI. The CDR3 is made up of 15 amino acids. The CDR3 region has the DNA TGTGCCAGCTCACCACTGGCAGGGGACAGCGGGGAGCTGTTTTTT. Translating gives CASSPLAGDSGELFF.

The chain combines TRBV5-5 with TRBJ1-2; 8 bases are shared with TRBD1. Trimming removed 2 bases from V and 7 bases from J; junction bases left unmatched: 4. Germline CDR1 reads SGHKS; CDR2 reads YYEKEE (reference sequence). The CDR3 runs to 13 residues. CDR3 residues: CASSFPGTGGYTF. CDR3 DNA sequence: TGTGCCAGCAGCTTCCCCGGGACAGGTGGCTACACCTTC.

The genes are TRBV6-5 and TRBJ2-7; 7 positions match TRBD1. This CDR3 region has 15 residues. The germline V gene encodes CDR1 MNHEY and CDR2 SVGAGI. V lost 0 bases to trimming and J lost 2 bases; unmatched junction nucleotides: 4. In nucleotides, the CDR3 is TGTGCCAGCAGTTACTCGGACAGGCCAACCTACGAGCAGTACTTC. Translating it yields CASSYSDRPTYEQYF.

The rearrangement links TRBV30 to TRBJ1-6; the match to TRBD1 covers 9 bases. Losses at the gene ends were 5 bases for V and 7 bases for J; bases not matched to a gene: 3. CDR3 length: 13 amino acids. Germline assignment: CDR1 GTSNPN and CDR2 SVGIG (reference sequence). CDR3 protein: CAWEQGANSPLHF. The CDR3 nucleotides are TGTGCCTGGGAACAGGGGGCAAATTCACCCCTCCACTTT.

This CDR3 is CASSPRQIQETQYF. CDR3 in DNA: TGTGCCAGCAGCCCCCGACAGATCCAAGAGACCCAGTACTTC. The V call is TRBV11-2, the J call TRBJ2-5, with D possibly matching TRBD1 (5 bases). Germline V gene data show CDR1 as SGHAT and CDR2 as FQNNGV. The CDR3 contains 14 residues. V was pared by 5 bases and J by 1 base, with 11 bases between.

This chain links TRBV9 with TRBJ2-7, with D tentatively TRBD2 (5 bases). Germline CDR1 reads SGDLS; CDR2 reads YYNGEE. V was clipped by 5 bases and J by 2 bases, with 20 bases between them. The CDR3 covers 16 residues. The CDR3 is CASSGGAGTAPYEQYF. CDR3 bases: TGTGCCAGCAGTGGTGGTGCGGGTACCGCACCCTACGAGCAGTACTTC.

This sequence joins TRBV5-1 and TRBJ2-7; D might be TRBD2 (5 bases). The CDR3 runs 15 residues. Per germline, CDR1 SGHRS and CDR2 YFSETQ. The ends were cut back, 0 bases at V and 2 bases at J, with 12 bases in the middle. CDR3 residues: CASSLAREKTYEQYF. CDR3 DNA sequence: TGCGCCAGCAGCTTGGCCCGGGAAAAGACCTACGAGCAGTACTTC.

The V and J genes are TRBV3-1 (or the pseudogene TRBV3-2) and TRBJ1-1, with TRBD1 matching over 7 bases. The V and J ends lost 6 bases and 5 bases, in that order; junction bases with no gene match: 12. This CDR3 spans 15 amino acids. In germline, CDR1 is LGHDT, CDR2 YNNKEL (reference sequence). CDR3 region: CASSYRGSGGTEAFF. DNA of the CDR3: TGTGCCAGCAGTTACAGGGGAAGTGGGGGGACTGAAGCTTTCTTT.

This clone appeared a single time. The chain couples TRBV12-5 to TRBJ2-5; D is possibly TRBD2 (6 bases). This CDR3 is built from 15 residues. CDR1 and CDR2 from the germline V gene are LGHNT and FRNRAP. Trimming pared 7 bases from V and 1 base from J, leaving 16 bases between. Here the CDR3 DNA reads TGTGCTAGTGACCCCGGAGGGAACAGCCAAGAGACCCAGTACTTC. Encoded protein: CASDPGGNSQETQYF.

This clone was detected only once. The chain uses TRBV5-4 and TRBJ2-4, with a possible D match to TRBD2 (6 bases). The ends were cut back, 1 base at V and 4 bases at J, with 9 bases in the middle. Per germline, CDR1 SGHNT and CDR2 YYREEE (reference sequence). The CDR3 has 14 residues. The CDR3 loop is CASSLNRGKNIQYF. The CDR3 DNA sequence: TGTGCCAGCAGCTTGAACCGGGGGAAAAACATTCAGTACTTC.